The T cell receptor (beta chain) under discussion was sequenced for a study of blood T cell repertoires in COVID-19. The overall study: Samples representing acute and convalescent COVID-19 were sourced from the United States, Italy and Spain. From T cells, B-cell-depleted T cells, or PBMCs came the material, which was cDNA or gDNA.

This CDR3 is 16 amino acids long. The germline V gene encodes CDR1 SGDLS and CDR2 YYNGEE. Trimming shortened V by 0 bases and J by 3 bases, and 15 bases separated the two germline ends. Original methodology: Amplification from reference gene primers served as the basis for estimated nucleated cell counts. The table came from immunoSEQ multiplex PCR; TCRdb's copy has only in-frame clones and leaves some out. V and J calls and clone size are given by that table; D and trimming were obtained from the DNA. This table holds about 120,000 clones, 90% found once. A Seattle source enrolled patients during active infection and followed them longitudinally.

The sequence was obtained from a woman in her sixties with COVID-19, enrolled during active disease. The material sequenced was peripheral blood. The chain carries TRBV9 and TRBJ1-1; TRBD1 might be the D (6 bases). The CDR3 sequence is CASSVDPLGGHTEAFF. The CDR3 region has the DNA TGTGCCAGCAGCGTAGATCCCCTAGGGGGACACACTGAAGCTTTCTTT.